These T cell receptor beta chains were read from a single sample in a study of control samples from healthy donors and cancer patients. Profiled with immunoSEQ multiplex PCR; TCRdb holds only in-frame clones, not every one. The sample records approximately 89,000 clones, roughly 84% being singletons. The sample consisted of blood. The origin of the receptors is a woman between 40 and 50 years old in good health. CDR3s include the opening cysteine and the closing phenylalanine or tryptophan. The D gene is left open where the match is weak. Where a row states a size, it is once, few, many or the class of an expanded clone; other rows omit it.

>.|TRBJ2-7|TRBD1|TRBV6-5
TGTGCCAGCAGTTATACAGGGGGCGAGCAGTACTTC
CASSYTGGEQYF
>.|TRBJ2-1|.|TRBV21-1
TGTGCCAGCAGCAAGAGAGCGGGCGAGCAGTTCTTC
CASSKRAGEQFF
>.|TRBJ2-7|.|TRBV9
TGTGCCAGCAGCGTAGAACGGGGCCCCTCCTACGAGCAGTACTTC
CASSVERGPSYEQYF
>.|TRBJ2-6|.|TRBV4-3
TGCGCCAGCTCCCGACAGGTCCGGTCTGGGGCCAACGTCCTGACTTTC
CASSRQVRSGANVLTF
>.|TRBJ2-7|.|TRBV21-1
TGTGCCAGCAGCCTGGGGGCGCCTTGGTACTTC
CASSLGAPWYF
>.|TRBJ1-4|.|TRBV12-3/TRBV12-4
TGTGCCAGCAGGGACAGTCAGGGGGAAAAACTGTTTTTT
CASRDSQGEKLFF
>.|TRBJ1-1|.|TRBV6-2/TRBV6-3
TGTGCCAGCAGCTACTCCCCCGGGGGGCTCACTGAAGCTTTCTTT
CASSYSPGGLTEAFF
>.|TRBJ2-7|TRBD1|TRBV29-1
TGCAGCGTGGCGGGACAGGCCTACGAGCAGTACTTC
CSVAGQAYEQYF
>.|TRBJ1-4|TRBD1|TRBV7-2
TGTGCCAGCAGCTTAGGACAGGGGAATGAAAAACTGTTTTTT
CASSLGQGNEKLFF
>.|TRBJ2-2|TRBD1|TRBV18
TGTGCCAGCTCACCGACAGGGGCAGGCACCGGGGAGCTGTTTTTT
CASSPTGAGTGELFF
>.|TRBJ1-2|TRBD1|TRBV29-1
TGCAGCGTTTCGGGACAGGGAAATGGCTACACCTTC
CSVSGQGNGYTF
>.|TRBJ1-3|.|TRBV7-9
TGTGCCAGCAGCTCGTCCGGTGGAAACACCATATATTTT
CASSSSGGNTIYF
>.|TRBJ1-2|.|TRBV19
TGTGCCAGTAGTACCGCGGGAGGGGACTATGGCTACACCTTC
CASSTAGGDYGYTF
>few|TRBJ2-1|.|TRBV2
TGTGCCAGCTCCGGAACTTACAGCTCCTACAATGAGCAGTTCTTC
CASSGTYSSYNEQFF
>.|TRBJ1-6|.|TRBV6-1
TGTGCCAGCAGTGAAGTATATAATTCACCCCTCCACTTT
CASSEVYNSPLHF
>.|TRBJ1-4|.|TRBV5-1
TGCGCCAGCAGCTTGGGGTCGAGCCGGGAGAATAATGAAAAACTGTTTTTT
CASSLGSSRENNEKLFF
>.|TRBJ2-7|.|TRBV5-1
TGCGCCAGCAGCTTGGATCAGGGACCGGGCTACGAGCAGTACTTC
CASSLDQGPGYEQYF
>.|TRBJ2-6|.|TRBV5-4
TGTGCCAGCAGCCCGCGAGGAGCAGGGACCCAGACTGGGGCCAACGTCCTGACTTTC
CASSPRGAGTQTGANVLTF
>.|TRBJ1-1|.|TRBV18
TGTGCCAGCTCACCAGGGCGGGGCATGAACACTGAAGCTTTCTTT
CASSPGRGMNTEAFF
>.|TRBJ1-5|.|TRBV19
TGTGCCAGTAGTATGAGTCTGGATCAGCCCCAGCATTTT
CASSMSLDQPQHF
>once|TRBJ2-5|TRBD2|TRBV5-1
TGCGCCAGCTCCTGGGGACTAGCGGTACCGCAAGAGACCCAGTACTTC
CASSWGLAVPQETQYF
>.|TRBJ2-7|TRBD1|TRBV4-1
TGCGCCAGCAGCCGCCTGACAGGGAGCTCCTACGAGCAGTACTTC
CASSRLTGSSYEQYF
>.|TRBJ2-5|.|TRBV13
TGTGCCAGCAGCCACAGGACCTTCCAAGAGACCCAGTACTTC
CASSHRTFQETQYF
>.|TRBJ2-3|.|TRBV18
TGTGCCAGCTCATTCAAGGCAACGGGGGGCTTGAACACAGATACGCAGTATTTT
CASSFKATGGLNTDTQYF
>.|TRBJ1-6|.|TRBV5-5
TGTGCCAGCAGCCGTGACCGCGTTGGTGACTCACCCCTCCACTTT
CASSRDRVGDSPLHF
>few|TRBJ1-2|.|TRBV5-6
TGTGCCAGCAGGGGTGGGAGCGCGGGTAACTATGGCTACACCTTC
CASRGGSAGNYGYTF
>.|TRBJ1-1|TRBD1|TRBV19
TGTGCCAGTAGCCCGGGGACAGGGGGGACTGAAGCTTTCTTT
CASSPGTGGTEAFF
>once|TRBJ2-1|.|TRBV5-1
TGCGCCAGCAGCTCCGGCAGGGGGGCAGCCATAGATGAGCAGTTCTTC
CASSSGRGAAIDEQFF
>.|TRBJ2-1|TRBD2|TRBV7-2
TGTGCCAGCAGCTTTACGCGGGGGGGCGGAGATGAGCAGTTCTTC
CASSFTRGGGDEQFF
>.|TRBJ1-2|.|TRBV9
TGTGCCAGCAGCGTAGCTCCAGGGCACGGGGGGTACACCTTC
CASSVAPGHGGYTF
>.|TRBJ2-6|TRBD2|TRBV9
TGTGCCAGCAGCGTAGAAGTAGCGGGACTGACTTCTGGGGCCAACGTCCTGACTTTC
CASSVEVAGLTSGANVLTF
>.|TRBJ2-5|TRBD1|TRBV7-9
TGTGCCAGCAGCTTACCGACAGGGGGCCCCCACAGCGAGACCCAGTACTTC
CASSLPTGGPHSETQYF
>.|TRBJ1-6|.|TRBV19
TGTGCCAGTAGGCGAGAACAGGGAAGCTCCTATAATTCACCCCTCCACTTT
CASRREQGSSYNSPLHF
>.|TRBJ1-2|TRBD1|TRBV4-1
TGCGCCAGCAGCCAAGTGTTGGGGGACAGGGAGTCCTATGGCTACACCTTC
CASSQVLGDRESYGYTF
>.|TRBJ2-5|TRBD2|TRBV7-9
TGTGCCAGCAGCTCTAGAGGCGGGGGTCGGATACAAGAGACCCAGTACTTC
CASSSRGGGRIQETQYF
>.|TRBJ2-3|TRBD2|TRBV15
TGTGCCACCAGTTTTGGGCGGGGGGATAGCACAGATACGCAGTATTTT
CATSFGRGDSTDTQYF
>.|TRBJ2-5|.|TRBV5-1
TGCGCCAGCAGCCCCGATGAAGAGACCCAGTACTTC
CASSPDEETQYF
>.|TRBJ1-4|.|TRBV6-2/TRBV6-3
TGTGCCAGCAGTGCCCACAGGGTGCGGGAAAAACTGTTTTTT
CASSAHRVREKLFF
>.|TRBJ2-1|.|TRBV14
TGTGCCAGCAGCCACAAAGGGGGGAGACAGCGGCCGAACTACAATGAGCAGTTCTTC
CASSHKGGRQRPNYNEQFF
>once|TRBJ2-7|.|TRBV7-8
TGTGCCAGCAGCTCCCTCCGGACACAACTCTACGAGCAGTACTTC
CASSSLRTQLYEQYF
>.|TRBJ2-1|TRBD2|TRBV11-3
TGTGCCAGCAGCTTAGCCCCGCTAGCGGGGGGGCGAAATGAGCAGTTCTTC
CASSLAPLAGGRNEQFF
>.|TRBJ1-1|.|TRBV5-1
TGCGCCAGCAGCTTGATGGGTTTCGGTTCCACTGAAGCTTTCTTT
CASSLMGFGSTEAFF
>.|TRBJ1-3|.|TRBV6-2/TRBV6-3
TGTGCCAGCAGTCCACAGGGAAACACCATATATTTT
CASSPQGNTIYF
>few|TRBJ1-2|TRBD1|TRBV2
TGTGCCAGCACGGGACAGGTTAACTATGGCTACACCTTC
CASTGQVNYGYTF
>.|TRBJ2-5|TRBD2|TRBV24-1
TGTGCCACCAGTGATGCTAGCGGGGGGGTCCAAGAGACCCAGTACTTC
CATSDASGGVQETQYF
>few|TRBJ1-1|TRBD1|TRBV30
TGTGCCTGGAGCGCTCCGGACAGGACGAACACTGAAGCTTTCTTT
CAWSAPDRTNTEAFF
>.|TRBJ2-1|TRBD2|TRBV24-1
TGTGCCACCAGTGATTTTAGGGAGGGTGGCAATGAGCAGTTCTTC
CATSDFREGGNEQFF
>.|TRBJ1-1|TRBD1|TRBV10-3
TGTGCCATCAGTTTAGACAGGGGGAACACTGAAGCTTTCTTT
CAISLDRGNTEAFF
>.|TRBJ1-1|.|TRBV5-4
TGTGCCAGCAGCTTGGACCGGGACGGTGAAGCTTTCTTT
CASSLDRDGEAFF
>.|TRBJ2-5|TRBD2|TRBV6-2/TRBV6-3
TGTGCCAGCAGTTACGCCTGGACTGGCGGGGGGACCCAGTACTTC
CASSYAWTGGGTQYF
>few|TRBJ2-2|TRBD2|TRBV6-2/TRBV6-3
TGTGCCAGCAGTTTTAGACTAGCGGGGGCCGGGGGGCCACCCGGGGAGCTGTTTTTT
CASSFRLAGAGGPPGELFF
>.|TRBJ2-3|TRBD2|TRBV5-6
TGTGCCAGCAGCTTGGTAGCGGGGGGGATAGGTACGCAGTATTTT
CASSLVAGGIGTQYF
>.|TRBJ1-1|.|TRBV30
TGTGCCACCCGAGACCCCATGGGGATGAACACTGAAGCTTTCTTT
CATRDPMGMNTEAFF
>.|TRBJ1-1|.|TRBV24-1
TGTGCCACACACGCCCATCCCGAAGCTTTCTTT
CATHAHPEAFF
>few|TRBJ2-7|.|TRBV6-5
TGTGCCAGGTGGAATTGGAGTCTTGCGGACGAGCAGTACTTC
CARWNWSLADEQYF
>.|TRBJ1-2|TRBD1|TRBV6-5
TGTGCCAGCAGTAAGACAGGGGTCGGCGGCTACACCTTC
CASSKTGVGGYTF